This TCR beta chain was captured by sequencing in a study of cytomegalovirus exposure and HLA in healthy donors. About the study: The Caucasian-associated ancestry cluster contained about four fifths of the approximately 390 genotyped donors.

Germline CDR1 is MDHEN and CDR2 is SYDVKM. V dropped 6 bases and J dropped 8 bases, with 13 bases sitting between them. The CDR3 is 12 amino acids. Primers for the PCR totalled 60 Vbeta and 13 Jbeta. The method was immunoSEQ multiplex PCR; TCRdb's version includes in-frame clones alone and lacks a portion of them. Of around 190,000 clones listed, almost 85% are singletons. At the time of sampling, donors were nominally healthy, though unrecorded immune exposures were likely. The chain carries TRBV28 and TRBJ1-2, with D perhaps matching TRBD1 (5 bases). This TCR was sampled from a woman between 45 and 60 years old in good health and CMV-seronegative. Sample: PBMCs. The DNA of the CDR3 is TGTGCCAGCAGCCTCCCGGGACTCGGCTACACCTTC. The encoded protein is CASSLPGLGYTF.